This entry features one T cell receptor (beta chain) sequence. This entry comes from a study of blood T cells in healthy people across ages. PCR was performed a second time for roughly 6 to 12 cycles using a sample-barcoded 5' primer and a J-beta primer mix. In TCRdb, the 5' RACE reads were re-called with MiXCR into one record per CDR3 protein. The table includes fewer than 950,000 distinct CDR3 sequences, about 53% detected once. V lost 5 bases and J 5 bases, leaving 10 bases between the germline ends. The CDR3 runs 13 residues. Germline loops: CDR1 PRHDT, CDR2 FYEKMQ (reference sequence). The chain couples TRBV13 to TRBJ2-1, with D tentatively TRBD2 (5 bases). This TCR derives from a man older than 75 in good health. Sequenced input: blood. CDR3: CASSLDWDNEQFF. CDR3 DNA: TGTGCCAGCAGCCTGGACTGGGACAATGAGCAGTTCTTC.